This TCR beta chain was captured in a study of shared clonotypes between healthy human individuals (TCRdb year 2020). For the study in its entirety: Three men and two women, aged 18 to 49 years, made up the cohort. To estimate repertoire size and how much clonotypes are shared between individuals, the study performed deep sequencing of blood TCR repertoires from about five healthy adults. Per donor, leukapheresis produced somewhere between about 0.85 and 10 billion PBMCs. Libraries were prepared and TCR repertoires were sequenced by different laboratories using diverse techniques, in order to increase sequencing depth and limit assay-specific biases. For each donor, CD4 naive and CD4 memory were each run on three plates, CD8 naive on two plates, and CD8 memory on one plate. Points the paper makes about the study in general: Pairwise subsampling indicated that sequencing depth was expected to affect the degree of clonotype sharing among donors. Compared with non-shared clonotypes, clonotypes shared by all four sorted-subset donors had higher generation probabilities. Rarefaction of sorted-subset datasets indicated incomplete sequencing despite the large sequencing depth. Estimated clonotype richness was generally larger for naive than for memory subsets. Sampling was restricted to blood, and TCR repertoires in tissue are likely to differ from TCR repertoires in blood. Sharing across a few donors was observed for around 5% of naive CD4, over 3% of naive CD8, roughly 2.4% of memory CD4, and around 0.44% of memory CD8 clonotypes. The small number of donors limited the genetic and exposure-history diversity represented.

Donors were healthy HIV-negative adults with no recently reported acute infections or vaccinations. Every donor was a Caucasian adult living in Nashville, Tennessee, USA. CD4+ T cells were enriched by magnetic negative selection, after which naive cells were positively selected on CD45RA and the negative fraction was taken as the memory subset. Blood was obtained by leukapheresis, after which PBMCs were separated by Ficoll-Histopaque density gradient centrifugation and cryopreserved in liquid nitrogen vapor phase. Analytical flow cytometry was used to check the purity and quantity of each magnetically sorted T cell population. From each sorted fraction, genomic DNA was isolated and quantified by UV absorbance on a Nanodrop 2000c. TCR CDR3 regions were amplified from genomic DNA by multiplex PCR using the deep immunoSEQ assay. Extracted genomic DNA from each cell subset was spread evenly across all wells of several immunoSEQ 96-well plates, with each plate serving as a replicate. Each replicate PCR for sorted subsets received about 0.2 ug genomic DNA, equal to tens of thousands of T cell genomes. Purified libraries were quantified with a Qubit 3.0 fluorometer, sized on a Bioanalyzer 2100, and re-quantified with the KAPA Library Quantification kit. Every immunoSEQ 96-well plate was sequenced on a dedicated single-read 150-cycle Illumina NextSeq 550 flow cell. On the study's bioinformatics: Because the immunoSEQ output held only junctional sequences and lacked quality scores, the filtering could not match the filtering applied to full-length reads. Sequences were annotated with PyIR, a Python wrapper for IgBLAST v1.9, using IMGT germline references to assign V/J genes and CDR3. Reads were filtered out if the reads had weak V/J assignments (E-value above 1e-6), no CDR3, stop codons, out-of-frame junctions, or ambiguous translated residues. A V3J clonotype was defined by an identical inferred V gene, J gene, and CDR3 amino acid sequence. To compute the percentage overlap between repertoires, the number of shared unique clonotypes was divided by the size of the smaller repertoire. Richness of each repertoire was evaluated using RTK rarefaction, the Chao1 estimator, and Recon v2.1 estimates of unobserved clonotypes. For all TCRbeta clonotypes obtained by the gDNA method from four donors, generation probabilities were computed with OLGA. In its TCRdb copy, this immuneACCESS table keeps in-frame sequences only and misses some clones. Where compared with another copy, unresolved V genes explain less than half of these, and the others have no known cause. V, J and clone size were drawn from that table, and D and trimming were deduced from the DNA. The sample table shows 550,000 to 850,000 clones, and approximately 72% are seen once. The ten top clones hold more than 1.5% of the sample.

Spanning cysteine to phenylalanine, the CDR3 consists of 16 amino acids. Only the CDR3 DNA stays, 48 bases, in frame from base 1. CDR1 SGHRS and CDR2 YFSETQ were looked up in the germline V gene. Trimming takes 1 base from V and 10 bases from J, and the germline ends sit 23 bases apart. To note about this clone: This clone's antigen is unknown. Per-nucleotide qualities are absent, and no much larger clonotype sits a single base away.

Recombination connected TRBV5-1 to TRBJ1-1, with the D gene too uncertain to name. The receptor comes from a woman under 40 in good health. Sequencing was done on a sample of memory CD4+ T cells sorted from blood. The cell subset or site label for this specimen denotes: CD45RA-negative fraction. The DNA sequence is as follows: TGCGCCAGCAGCTTGATCGGACGGCCGGGAGATCTCGGAGCTTTCTTT. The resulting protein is CASSLIGRPGDLGAFF.